Shown below are 21 T cell receptor beta chains from a single sample sequenced in a study of cytomegalovirus exposure and HLA in healthy donors. Both 60 Vbeta primers and 13 Jbeta primers went into the PCR. The protocol was immunoSEQ multiplex PCR, while the TCRdb copy is restricted to in-frame clones and leaves out a portion. The table has 85,000 to 130,000 clones, 65% to 80% seen once; the top ten hold 3% to 4%. Material: PBMCs. Receptor source: a woman aged 45-60 years in good health and CMV-seropositive.

The chain couples TRBV11-3 to TRBJ2-6, with a weak D call TRBD1 (6 bases). The CDR3 runs to 16 residues. Looked up from germline, CDR1 is SGHNT and CDR2 is YENEEA. V dropped 3 bases and J dropped 2 bases, with 11 bases sitting between them. The CDR3, as DNA: TGTGCCAGCAGCTTCGGGGCAGGGGCTGGGGCCAACGTCCTGACTTTC. Translated, it gives CASSFGAGAGANVLTF.

A word on this clone: In the same sample, other DNA sequences code for this CDR3. This chain joins TRBV5-6 and TRBJ1-1, with 9 positions matching TRBD1. In germline, CDR1 is SGHDT, CDR2 YYEEEE. The V and J ends lost 4 bases and 7 bases, in that order; junction bases with no gene match: 5. CDR3 length equals 13 residues. The CDR3 is CASSPDRGYEAFF. The DNA of the CDR3 is TGTGCCAGCAGCCCGGACAGGGGCTATGAAGCTTTCTTT.

This chain links TRBV6-5 with TRBJ1-2, with a tentative D call TRBD1 (5 bases). Trimming removed 0 bases at V and 2 bases at J, with 10 bases between. The germline V gene encodes CDR1 MNHEY and CDR2 SVGAGI. This CDR3 is 15 amino acids long. The CDR3 sequence is CASSYSPAGNYGYTF. Here the CDR3 DNA reads TGTGCCAGCAGTTACTCGCCCGCAGGGAACTATGGCTACACCTTC.

This clone was counted only a few times. This rearrangement joins TRBV5-4 to TRBJ2-2; 10 nucleotides match TRBD2. The trim removed 3 bases at V and 5 bases at J, leaving 7 bases unmatched. This CDR3 has 16 amino acids. Germline values: CDR1 SGHNT, CDR2 YYREEE (reference sequence). The CDR3 bases are TGTGCCAGCAGCTCCCCTAGCGGGGGCAGGACCGGGGAGCTGTTTTTT. It is translated as CASSSPSGGRTGELFF.

The chain recombines TRBV10-3 with TRBJ1-2, with D uncertain. Germline V CDR1 and CDR2: ENHRY, SYGVKD. The CDR3 contains 14 residues. Trimming shortened V by 0 bases and J by 5 bases, and 10 bases separated the two germline ends. CDR3 nucleotide sequence: TGTGCCATCAGTGAGTCGGAGACTGAGTATGGCTACACCTTC. It encodes CAISESETEYGYTF.

This clone is a singleton in its sample. The J gene is TRBJ2-3, the V gene TRBV14, with 8 bases aligning to TRBD2. V dropped 3 bases and J dropped 4; count of bases not matched to a gene: 6. The CDR3 length is 15 residues. Per germline, CDR1 SGHDN and CDR2 FVKESK. The CDR3 is CASSQRSGRADTQYF. In DNA, the CDR3 is TGTGCCAGCAGCCAGAGGAGCGGGAGAGCAGATACGCAGTATTTT.

The genes are TRBV27 and TRBJ1-2; tentative D call: TRBD1 (6 bases). With 2 bases removed from V and 3 bases from J, the gap between germline ends came to 13 bases. Germline V gene sequence: CDR1 MNHEY, CDR2 SMNVEV (reference sequence). CDR3 length: 15 amino acids. This chain's CDR3 is CASSLEGGEDYGYTF. CDR3 bases: TGTGCCAGCAGTTTAGAAGGGGGAGAGGACTATGGCTACACCTTC.

The chain couples TRBV29-1 to TRBJ2-1; D might be TRBD1 (6 bases). This CDR3 contains 17 residues. V was cut by 3 bases and J by 0 bases, with 18 bases left in between. Germline V lookup: CDR1 SQVTM, CDR2 ANQGSEA. The CDR3 coding sequence is TGCAGCGTTGACTCCAGGGGTCGAGACAACTCCTACAATGAGCAGTTCTTC. This encodes CSVDSRGRDNSYNEQFF.

Worth noting for this clone: Sequence at one end of the junction differs from germline and may be a read error. The CDR3 nucleotides read TGTTCCAGCAGCTTAGTGGCCACTGAAGCTTTCTTT. This codes for CSSSLVATEAFF. The chain links TRBV7-9 to TRBJ1-1, with D unclear. The CDR3 covers 12 residues. Germline V gene sequence: CDR1 SEHNR, CDR2 FQNEAQ (reference sequence).

The chain recombines TRBV5-5 with TRBJ1-1; 9 bases line up with TRBD1. The CDR3 loop spans 14 amino acids. Trimming at V came to 2 bases and at J to 6 bases, leaving 5 bases not matched to a gene. CDR1 SGHKS and CDR2 YYEKEE come from the germline V gene (reference sequence). CDR3 loop: CASSFGTGYAEAFF. CDR3 DNA: TGTGCCAGCAGCTTTGGGACAGGGTACGCTGAAGCTTTCTTT.

J is TRBJ2-7 and V is TRBV7-1; TRBD2 matches 14 bases. TRBV7-1 is marked as an open reading frame, function uncertain. The junction had 24 bases not matched to a gene; V was cut back by 2 bases and J by 0 bases. This CDR3 has 24 residues. CDR3 amino acids: CASSSIISRDKSGTSGRYSYEQYF. CDR3 nucleotides: TGTGCCAGCAGCTCAATCATAAGCAGGGACAAATCCGGGACTAGCGGGAGATACTCCTACGAGCAGTACTTC.

The table lists this clone with a few counts. The chain couples TRBV7-9 to TRBJ2-1, with 8 bases identical to TRBD2. Germline CDR1 and CDR2: SEHNR and FQNEAQ (reference sequence). The junction had 12 bases not matched to a gene; V was cut back by 3 bases and J by 8 bases. This CDR3 contains 16 residues. CDR3 nucleotide sequence: TGTGCCAGCAGCTTCCGCGGGAGGTCAAGGTTCGATGAGCAGTTCTTC. This encodes CASSFRGRSRFDEQFF. Together with reference TRBV7-9 and TRBJ2-1, the CDR3 gives the full variable domain: DTGVSQNPRHKITKRGQNVTFRCDPISEHNRLYWYRQTLGQGPEFLTYFQNEAQLEKSRLLSDRFSAERPKGSFSTLEIQRTEQGDSAMYLCASSFRGRSRFDEQFFGPGTRLTVL.

This clone came up a few times. The V gene is TRBV11-3, the J gene TRBJ2-3; 8 bases are a match to TRBD2. CDR1 and CDR2 (germline): SGHNT, YENEEA. This CDR3 contains 15 residues. V dropped 5 bases and J dropped 4; count of bases not matched to a gene: 8. CDR3: CASSSQAGVSDTQYF. The DNA for the CDR3 is TGTGCCAGCAGCAGTCAAGCGGGAGTATCAGATACGCAGTATTTT.

The chain employs TRBV5-4 and TRBJ1-2; D is perhaps TRBD1 (5 bases). The germline V gene has CDR1 SGHNT and CDR2 YYREEE (reference sequence). V gave up 5 bases and J gave up 3 bases, with 23 bases separating them. This CDR3 is 17 amino acids long. The CDR3 nucleotides are TGTGCCAGCAGTCGGTTCCCACAGGAGTCCTCACACTATGGCTACACCTTC. Translating it yields CASSRFPQESSHYGYTF. Together with reference TRBV5-4 and TRBJ1-2, the CDR3 gives the full variable domain: ETGVTQSPTHLIKTRGQQVTLRCSSQSGHNTVSWYQQALGQGPQFIFQYYREEENGRGNFPPRFSGLQFPNYSSELNVNALELDDSALYLCASSRFPQESSHYGYTFGSGTRLTVV.

The J gene is TRBJ2-5, the V gene TRBV14; 9 bases fit TRBD2. Germline CDR1 reads SGHDN; CDR2 reads FVKESK. Trimming removed 4 bases from V and 4 bases from J; junction bases left unmatched: 4. The CDR3 contains 14 residues. The CDR3 here is CASSRRTSVETQYF. CDR3 nucleotides: TGTGCCAGCAGCCGCCGGACTAGCGTAGAGACCCAGTACTTC.

The V call is TRBV7-9, the J call TRBJ1-1, with D unresolved. Germline V gives CDR1 SEHNR, CDR2 FQNEAQ (reference sequence). The CDR3 sequence is 13 residues long. V was pared by 5 bases and J by 11 bases, with 18 bases between. Here the CDR3 reads CASSPAPHSRAFF. DNA for the CDR3: TGTGCCAGCAGCCCCGCCCCCCATAGCCGGGCTTTCTTT. Filled out from reference TRBV7-9 and TRBJ1-1, the complete variable domain reads DTGVSQNPRHKITKRGQNVTFRCDPISEHNRLYWYRQTLGQGPEFLTYFQNEAQLEKSRLLSDRFSAERPKGSFSTLEIQRTEQGDSAMYLCASSPAPHSRAFFGQGTRLTVV.

The chain employs TRBV18 and TRBJ1-1; 7 bases are shared with TRBD1. This CDR3 is 16 amino acids long. CDR1 is KGHSH and CDR2 is LQKENI in the germline V gene. V shed 4 bases and J 12 bases; nucleotides not matched to a gene: 20. CDR3 nucleotides: TGTGCCAGCTCACTTATCGGACAGGACCCTAGGAGATTGACTTTCTTT. It encodes CASSLIGQDPRRLTFF.

The chain recombines TRBV11-2 with TRBJ2-7, with TRBD1 as a possible D gene (6 bases). The germline gives CDR1 SGHAT, CDR2 FQNNGV. Trimming shortened V by 6 bases and J by 0 bases, and 15 bases separated the two germline ends. CDR3 length: 15 residues. The CDR3 coding sequence is TGTGCCAGCAGTCGCGGACAGATTGGCTCCTACGAGCAGTACTTC. This gives the protein CASSRGQIGSYEQYF.

This clone was seen once. V usage is TRBV7-9 and J usage is TRBJ1-2; D might be TRBD1 (6 bases). The CDR3 spans 15 residues. The ends were cut back, 1 base at V and 6 bases at J, with 15 bases in the middle. CDR1 is SEHNR and CDR2 is FQNEAQ in the germline V gene (reference sequence). This CDR3 is CASSLDPRGNDGYTF. CDR3 in DNA: TGTGCCAGCAGCTTAGATCCCAGGGGCAATGATGGCTACACCTTC.

This clone showed up just a few times. CDR3 DNA sequence: TGTGCCAGCACTACGGGACTAGCAGGCATTCAGTACTTC. Protein product: CASTTGLAGIQYF. V gene TRBV7-2 combines with J gene TRBJ2-4, with 9 bases matching TRBD2. Trimming cost V 7 bases and J 9 bases; bases outside gene matches: 7. The CDR3 runs 13 residues. The germline V gene has CDR1 SGHTA and CDR2 FQGNSA.

This rearrangement joins TRBV6-6 to TRBJ1-4; 8 positions agree with TRBD1. Germline V gives CDR1 MNHNY, CDR2 SVGAGI (reference sequence). J gave up 0 bases and V 6 bases, and 3 bases lay outside the gene matches. The CDR3 runs to 15 residues. CDR3 DNA: TGTGCCAGCAGGGGACAGGTTGCAACTAATGAAAAACTGTTTTTT. It translates to CASRGQVATNEKLFF.